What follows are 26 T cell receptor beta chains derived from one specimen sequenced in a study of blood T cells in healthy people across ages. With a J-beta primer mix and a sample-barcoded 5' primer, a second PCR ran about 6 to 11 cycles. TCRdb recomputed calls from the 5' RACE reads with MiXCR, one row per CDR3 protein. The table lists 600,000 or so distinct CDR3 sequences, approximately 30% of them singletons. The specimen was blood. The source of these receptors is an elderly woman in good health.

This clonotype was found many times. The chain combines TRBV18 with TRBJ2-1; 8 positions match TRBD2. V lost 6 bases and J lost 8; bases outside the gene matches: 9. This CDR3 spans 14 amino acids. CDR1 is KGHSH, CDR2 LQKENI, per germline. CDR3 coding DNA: TGTGCCAGCTCGAGGGACGGGGGGGCCGATGAGCAGTTCTTC. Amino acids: CASSRDGGADEQFF.

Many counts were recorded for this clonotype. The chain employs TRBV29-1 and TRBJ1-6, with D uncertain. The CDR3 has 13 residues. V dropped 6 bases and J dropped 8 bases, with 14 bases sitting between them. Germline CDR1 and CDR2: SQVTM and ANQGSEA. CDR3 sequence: CSVSVGRDSPLHF. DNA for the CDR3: TGCAGCGTCTCCGTGGGTAGGGATTCACCCCTCCACTTT.

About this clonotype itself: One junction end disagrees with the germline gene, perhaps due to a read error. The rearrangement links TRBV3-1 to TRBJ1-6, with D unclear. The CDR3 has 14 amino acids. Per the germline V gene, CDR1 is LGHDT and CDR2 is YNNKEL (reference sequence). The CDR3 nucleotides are TGTGCCAGCAGCCAAGCTATGAGCCTCCAACCCCCCCACTTT. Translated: CASSQAMSLQPPHF.

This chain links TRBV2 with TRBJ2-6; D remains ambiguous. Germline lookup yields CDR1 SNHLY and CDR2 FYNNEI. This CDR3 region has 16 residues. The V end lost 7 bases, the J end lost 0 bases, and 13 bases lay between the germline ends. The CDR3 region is CASTSTVRSGANVLTF. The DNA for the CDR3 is TGTGCCAGCACTTCAACCGTCCGCTCTGGGGCCAACGTCCTGACTTTC.

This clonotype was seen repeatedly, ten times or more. CDR3 amino acids: CASSLHGSSSYEQYF. In DNA form, the CDR3 reads TGTGCCAGCAGTTTACACGGGTCTAGCTCCTACGAGCAGTACTTC. V and J are TRBV12-3 or TRBV12-4 and TRBJ2-7; D uncertain. The CDR3 has 15 residues. V was pared by 2 bases and J by 0 bases, with 11 bases between.

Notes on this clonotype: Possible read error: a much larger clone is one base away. CDR3 in amino acids: CASSEEGDYGYTF. The CDR3 DNA sequence: TGTGCCAGCAGCGAGGAGGGGGACTATGGCTACACCTTC. V is TRBV16 and J is TRBJ1-2, with D tentatively TRBD1 (6 bases). The CDR3 runs 13 residues. Germline V lookup: CDR1 KGHSY, CDR2 FQNENV. Trimming removed 5 bases at V and 3 bases at J, with 10 bases between.

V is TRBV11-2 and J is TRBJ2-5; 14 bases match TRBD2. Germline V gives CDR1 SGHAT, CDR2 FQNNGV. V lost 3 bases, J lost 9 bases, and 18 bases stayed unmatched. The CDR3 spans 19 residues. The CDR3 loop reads CASSFGLAGGSRVGESQYF. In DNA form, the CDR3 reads TGTGCCAGCAGCTTCGGACTAGCGGGGGGAAGTCGTGTTGGGGAGTCCCAGTACTTC.

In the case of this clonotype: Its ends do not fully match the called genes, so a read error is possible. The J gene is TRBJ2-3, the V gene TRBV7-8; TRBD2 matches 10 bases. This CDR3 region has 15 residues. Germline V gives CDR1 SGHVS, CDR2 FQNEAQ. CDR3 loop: CASSPGLASRDAQYF. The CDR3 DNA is TGTGCCAGCAGCCCGGGACTAGCGTCAAGAGATGCGCAGTATTTT.

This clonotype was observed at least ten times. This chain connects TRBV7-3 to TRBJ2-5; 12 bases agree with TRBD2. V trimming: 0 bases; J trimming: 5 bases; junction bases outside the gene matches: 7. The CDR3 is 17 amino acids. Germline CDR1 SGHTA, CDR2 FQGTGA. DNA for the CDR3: TGTGCCAGCAGCTTAACGCCCACTAGCGGGGGGCACGAGACCCAGTACTTC. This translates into CASSLTPTSGGHETQYF.

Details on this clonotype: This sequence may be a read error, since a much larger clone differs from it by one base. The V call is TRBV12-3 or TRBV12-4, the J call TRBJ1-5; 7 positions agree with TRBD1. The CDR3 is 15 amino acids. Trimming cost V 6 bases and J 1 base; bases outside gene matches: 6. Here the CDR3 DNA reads TGTGCCAGCAGGCAGGCAGGGGGGAGCAATCAGCCCCAGCATTTT. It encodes CASRQAGGSNQPQHF.

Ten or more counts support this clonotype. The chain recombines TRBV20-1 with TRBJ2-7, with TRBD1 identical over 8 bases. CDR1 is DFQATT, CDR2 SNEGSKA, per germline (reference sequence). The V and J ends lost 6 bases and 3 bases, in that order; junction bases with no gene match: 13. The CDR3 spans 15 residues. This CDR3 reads CSAEAGQGAGYEQYF. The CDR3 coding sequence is TGCAGTGCCGAGGCGGGCCAGGGGGCTGGCTACGAGCAGTACTTC.

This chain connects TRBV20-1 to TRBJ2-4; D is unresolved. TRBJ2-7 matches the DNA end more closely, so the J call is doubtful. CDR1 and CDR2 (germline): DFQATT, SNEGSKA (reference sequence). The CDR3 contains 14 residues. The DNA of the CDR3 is TGCAGTGCTAGAGATGCAGGTTATACCTACGAGCAGTACTTC. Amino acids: CSARDAGYTYEQYF.

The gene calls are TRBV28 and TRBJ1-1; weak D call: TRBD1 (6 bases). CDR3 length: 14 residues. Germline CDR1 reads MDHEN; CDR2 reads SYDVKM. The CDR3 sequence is CATSWDVGTHEAFF. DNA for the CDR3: TGTGCTACGAGCTGGGATGTCGGGACACATGAAGCTTTCTTT.

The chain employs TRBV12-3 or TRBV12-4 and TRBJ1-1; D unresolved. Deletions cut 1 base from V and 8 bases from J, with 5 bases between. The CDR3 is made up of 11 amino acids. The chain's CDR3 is CASSLVGEAFF. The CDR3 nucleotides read TGTGCCAGCAGTTTAGTGGGGGAAGCTTTCTTT.

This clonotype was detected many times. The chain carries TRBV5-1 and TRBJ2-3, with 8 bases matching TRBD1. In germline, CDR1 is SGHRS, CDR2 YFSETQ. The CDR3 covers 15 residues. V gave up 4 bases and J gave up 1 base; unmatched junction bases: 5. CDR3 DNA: TGCGCCAGCAGCGAGGCGGGACAGGGCACAGATACGCAGTATTTT. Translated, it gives CASSEAGQGTDTQYF. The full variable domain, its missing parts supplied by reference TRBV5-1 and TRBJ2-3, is KAGVTQTPRYLIKTRGQQVTLSCSPISGHRSVSWYQQTPGQGLQFLFEYFSETQRNKGNFPGRFSGRQFSNSRSEMNVSTLELGDSALYLCASSEAGQGTDTQYFGPGTRLTVL.

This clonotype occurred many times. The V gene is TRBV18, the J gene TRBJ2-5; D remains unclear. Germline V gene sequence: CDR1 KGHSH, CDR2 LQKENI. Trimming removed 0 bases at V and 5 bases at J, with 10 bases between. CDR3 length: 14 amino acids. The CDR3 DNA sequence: TGTGCCAGCTCACCACCGACTGGTTTGGAGACCCAGTACTTC. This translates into CASSPPTGLETQYF.

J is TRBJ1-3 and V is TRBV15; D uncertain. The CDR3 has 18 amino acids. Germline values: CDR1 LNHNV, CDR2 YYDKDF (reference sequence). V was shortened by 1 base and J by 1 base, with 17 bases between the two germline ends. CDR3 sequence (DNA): TGTGCCACCAGCAGAGTCGCGAACAGCCTATTATCTGGAAACACCATATATTTT. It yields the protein CATSRVANSLLSGNTIYF.

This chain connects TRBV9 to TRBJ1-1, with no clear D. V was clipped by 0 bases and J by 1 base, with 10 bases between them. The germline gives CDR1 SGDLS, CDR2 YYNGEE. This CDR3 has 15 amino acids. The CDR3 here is CASSVGVAGNTEAFF. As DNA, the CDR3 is TGTGCCAGCAGCGTAGGCGTGGCCGGGAACACTGAAGCTTTCTTT.

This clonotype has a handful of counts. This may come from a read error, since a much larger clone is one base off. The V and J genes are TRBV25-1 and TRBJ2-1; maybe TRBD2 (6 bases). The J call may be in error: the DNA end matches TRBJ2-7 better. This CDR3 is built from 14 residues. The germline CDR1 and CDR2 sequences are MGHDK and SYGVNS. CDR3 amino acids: CASSDGTGYNEQYF. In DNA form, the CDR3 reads TGTGCCAGCAGTGATGGGACTGGCTACAATGAGCAGTACTTC.

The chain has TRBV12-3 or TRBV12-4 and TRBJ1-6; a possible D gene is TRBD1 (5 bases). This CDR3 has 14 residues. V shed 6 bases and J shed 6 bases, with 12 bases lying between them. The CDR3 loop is CASRGRGLNSPLHF. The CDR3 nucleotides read TGTGCCAGCAGGGGACGGGGACTTAATTCACCCCTCCACTTT.

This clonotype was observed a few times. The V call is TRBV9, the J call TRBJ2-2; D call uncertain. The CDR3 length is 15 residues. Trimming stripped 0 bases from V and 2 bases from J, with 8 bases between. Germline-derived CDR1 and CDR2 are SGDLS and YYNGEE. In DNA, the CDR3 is TGTGCCAGCAGCGTAGAAAGGGCCAACACCGGGGAGCTGTTTTTT. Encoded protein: CASSVERANTGELFF.

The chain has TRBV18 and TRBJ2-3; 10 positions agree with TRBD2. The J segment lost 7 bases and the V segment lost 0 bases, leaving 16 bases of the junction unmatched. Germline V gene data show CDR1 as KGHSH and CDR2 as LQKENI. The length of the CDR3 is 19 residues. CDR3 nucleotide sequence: TGTGCCAGCTCACCACCTCATCTAGCGGGGGCCTTAGGCTCAAATACGCAGTATTTT. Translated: CASSPPHLAGALGSNTQYF.

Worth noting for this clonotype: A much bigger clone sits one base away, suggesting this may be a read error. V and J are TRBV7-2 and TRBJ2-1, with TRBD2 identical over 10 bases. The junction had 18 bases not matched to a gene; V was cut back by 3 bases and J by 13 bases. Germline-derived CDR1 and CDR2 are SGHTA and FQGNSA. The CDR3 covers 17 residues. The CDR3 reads CASSLPSGGVPRETQFF. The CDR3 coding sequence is TGTGCCAGCAGCTTGCCCAGCGGGGGGGTACCCAGGGAGACCCAGTTCTTC.

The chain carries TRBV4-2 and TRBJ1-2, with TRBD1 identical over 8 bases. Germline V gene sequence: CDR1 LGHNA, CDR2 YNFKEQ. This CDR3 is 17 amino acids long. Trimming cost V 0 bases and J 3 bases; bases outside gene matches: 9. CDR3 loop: CASSQDIGQGIDYGYTF. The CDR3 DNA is TGTGCCAGCAGCCAAGATATAGGACAGGGTATCGACTATGGCTACACCTTC.

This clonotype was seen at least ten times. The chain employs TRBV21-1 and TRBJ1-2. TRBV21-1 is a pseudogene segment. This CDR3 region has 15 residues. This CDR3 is CASSNTSPDNYGYTF. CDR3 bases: TGTGCCAGCAGCAACACATCTCCAGATAACTATGGCTACACCTTC.

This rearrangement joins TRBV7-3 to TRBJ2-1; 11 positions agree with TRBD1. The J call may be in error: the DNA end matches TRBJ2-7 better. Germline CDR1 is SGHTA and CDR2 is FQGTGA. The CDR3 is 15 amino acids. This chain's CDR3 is CASSIGQGAGNEQYF. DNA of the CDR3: TGTGCCAGCAGCATCGGACAGGGGGCTGGGAATGAGCAGTACTTC.